This TCR beta chain emerged from a study of T cell changes during pregnancy in multiple sclerosis (dated by TCRdb to about 2019). Regarding the research as a whole: The study looked at changes in the T cell repertoire across pregnancy in women with multiple sclerosis.

Libraries were made using the immunoSEQ multiplex PCR assay. TCRdb's version of the immuneACCESS table is confined to in-frame rearrangements and falls short of the full clone set. An unresolved V gene accounts for under half of the shortfall where checked; the remainder is of unknown origin. This sample gives 40,000 or so clones in total; roughly 90% of them show up just once. Approximately 5.9% of the sample is held by the ten biggest clonotypes. This clone was counted only a few times. The antigen it recognizes is unknown. No much larger clonotype is one base removed from it; base qualities were not supplied. The CDR3 contains 15 residues, cysteine and phenylalanine counted. The sequence is cut down to CDR3 DNA, 45 bases in frame from base 1. V sheds 0 bases and J sheds 5 bases, leaving 11 bases between their ends. For CDR1 and CDR2, the germline V gene lists LGHNA and YSLEER.

Sequenced material: peripheral blood, taken in the third trimester of pregnancy. The rearrangement combines TRBV4-3 with TRBJ1-5; tentative D gene TRBD1, with 6 bases matching. The TCR comes from a female donor in good health, enrolled as a control in a pregnancy study. The DNA sequence is TGCGCCAGCAGCCAAGATAGGGGGGGGCATCAGCCCCAGCATTTT. Translated, this gives CASSQDRGGHQPQHF.